The 25 T cell receptor beta chains listed next were all sequenced from one sample in a study of spatial heterogeneity in lung cancer. Overall study findings and caveats: It was found that expanded intratumoral alpha and beta TCR counts tracked tumor mutation counts.

These receptors are not linked to any known antigen. Time point defined: sample taken at primary tumor resection. TCRdb independently ran MiXCR on the 5' RACE reads; one entry per CDR3 protein. Of roughly 5,800 distinct CDR3 sequences listed, approximately 14% were seen once; the top ten hold around 11%. Sequenced material: lung tumor tissue, taken at surgery. The origin of the receptors is a male donor with early-stage non-small cell lung cancer.

The rearrangement joins TRBV28 to TRBJ2-7; possibly TRBD1 for D (5 bases). Per germline, CDR1 MDHEN and CDR2 SYDVKM. The CDR3 contains 17 residues. V lost 1 base, J lost 3 bases, and 19 bases lay in between. The CDR3 sequence: CASSLFLSFQGNYEQYF. Written as DNA, the CDR3 is TGTGCCAGCAGTTTATTCTTAAGTTTTCAGGGTAACTACGAGCAGTACTTC.

In its sample, this clonotype is medium-sized (0.01 to 0.1%). The V and J genes are TRBV14 and TRBJ1-3, with D perhaps TRBD1 (6 bases). Trimming shortened V by 0 bases and J by 2 bases, and 11 bases separated the two germline ends. This CDR3 contains 16 residues. Per the germline V gene, CDR1 is SGHDN and CDR2 is FVKESK. The CDR3 loop is CASSQDGGGPGNTIYF. The DNA for the CDR3 is TGTGCCAGCAGCCAAGATGGGGGGGGCCCTGGAAACACCATATATTTT. Complete variable domain (other parts from reference TRBV14 and TRBJ1-3): EAGVTQFPSHSVIEKGQTVTLRCDPISGHDNLYWYRRVMGKEIKFLLHFVKESKQDESGMPNNRFLAERTGGTYSTLKVQPAELEDSGVYFCASSQDGGGPGNTIYFGEGSWLTVV.

This chain joins TRBV7-9 and TRBJ1-2, with 8 bases that match TRBD1. The CDR3 totals 14 residues. V shed 6 bases, J shed 8 bases, and the junction held 11 bases outside the gene matches. Per germline, CDR1 SEHNR and CDR2 FQNEAQ (reference sequence). The DNA for the CDR3 is TGTGCCAGCAGTCTGGACAGGGTATCCAGAGGCTACACCTTC. Translating gives CASSLDRVSRGYTF.

This clonotype qualifies as medium-sized. The chain employs TRBV11-2 and TRBJ2-1; 10 nucleotides line up with TRBD2. CDR3 length: 16 amino acids. Germline loops: CDR1 SGHAT, CDR2 FQNNGV. Germline trimming cut 1 base from V and 2 bases from J; bases unmatched to any gene: 2. DNA for the CDR3: TGTGCCAGCAGCTTAGCCGGACTAGCGGCCTACAATGAGCAGTTCTTC. Translating gives CASSLAGLAAYNEQFF.

This chain's CDR3 is CSAMSNTEAFF. CDR3 nucleotide sequence: TGCAGTGCTATGTCGAACACTGAAGCTTTCTTT. V and J are TRBV20-1 and TRBJ1-1; D is undetermined. The length of the CDR3 is 11 residues. Germline CDR1 is DFQATT and CDR2 is SNEGSKA (reference sequence). V lost 4 bases and J 1 base, leaving 4 bases between the germline ends.

There are many counts of this clonotype. The chain links TRBV29-1 to TRBJ2-5; D not resolved. The V gene lost 7 bases and the J gene lost 5 bases, with 11 bases spanning the gap. CDR3 length equals 11 residues. Germline V lookup: CDR1 SQVTM, CDR2 ANQGSEA. The DNA of the CDR3 is TGCAGCGCCGCCCTCTCCGAGACCCAGTACTTC. This codes for CSAALSETQYF.

This clonotype is labeled as medium-sized. CDR3 in DNA: TGTGCCAGCAGTTCCATCCGGGGTGTAGCTAATTCACCCCTCCACTTT. Amino acids: CASSSIRGVANSPLHF. The chain links TRBV28 to TRBJ1-6; D is uncertain. Germline assignment: CDR1 MDHEN and CDR2 SYDVKM. The CDR3 runs 16 residues. The V end lost 4 bases, the J end lost 6 bases, and 16 bases lay between the germline ends.

This clonotype has a count of ten or more. The genes are TRBV7-9 and TRBJ2-5; no clear D. Germline V gene data show CDR1 as SEHNR and CDR2 as FQNEAQ (reference sequence). This CDR3 is built from 13 residues. V was shortened by 3 bases and J by 4 bases, with 9 bases between the two germline ends. Here the CDR3 DNA reads TGTGCCAGCAGCTTCCCTCCCGGAGAGACCCAGTACTTC. Residues: CASSFPPGETQYF.

By share, this clonotype ranks as medium-sized. The J gene is TRBJ2-1, the V gene TRBV7-3; 10 nucleotides agree with TRBD2. Trimming took 2 bases from V and 6 from J; bases not matched to a gene: 4. The CDR3 sequence is 15 residues long. Germline assignment: CDR1 SGHTA and CDR2 FQGTGA. DNA for the CDR3: TGTGCCAGCAGCTTATCTAGCGGGGGCCCCAATGAGCAGTTCTTC. This codes for CASSLSSGGPNEQFF.

This clonotype qualifies as medium-sized (0.01 to 0.1%). The chain couples TRBV5-1 to TRBJ2-4; 7 bases map to TRBD1. J gave up 6 bases and V 3 bases, and 9 bases lay outside the gene matches. Germline V gives CDR1 SGHRS, CDR2 YFSETQ. This CDR3 has 15 amino acids. DNA of the CDR3: TGCGCCAGCAGCTCCGACAGGGCCCGCGGAAACATTCAGTACTTC. This translates into CASSSDRARGNIQYF.

The chain employs TRBV20-1 and TRBJ2-7; unclear D gene. Germline values: CDR1 DFQATT, CDR2 SNEGSKA (reference sequence). This CDR3 contains 13 residues. V was clipped by 0 bases and J by 0 bases, with 6 bases between them. The CDR3 DNA follows: TGCAGTGCTAGAGACTCGGGCTCCTACGAGCAGTACTTC. Translating gives CSARDSGSYEQYF.

This clonotype was observed many times. The V call is TRBV10-3, the J call TRBJ1-2; TRBD1 matches 9 bases. Germline trimming cut 6 bases from V and 2 bases from J; bases unmatched to any gene: 4. From germline, CDR1 is ENHRY and CDR2 SYGVKD. The CDR3 is 14 amino acids. The CDR3: CAIREGTGNYGYTF. The CDR3 DNA follows: TGTGCCATCAGGGAAGGGACAGGGAACTATGGCTACACCTTC.

The CDR3 spells CASSSRNGGEFPDTQYF. CDR3 DNA sequence: TGCGCCAGCAGCTCCCGGAATGGGGGGGAATTCCCAGATACGCAGTATTTT. This chain uses TRBV5-1 with TRBJ2-3, with 7 bases matching TRBD2. Germline V gene sequence: CDR1 SGHRS, CDR2 YFSETQ. The ends lost 3 bases at V and 4 bases at J; junction bases unmatched: 14. This CDR3 has 17 amino acids.

In its sample, this clonotype was seen many times. V is TRBV24-1 and J is TRBJ2-3; D ambiguous. This CDR3 is 13 amino acids long. With 1 base removed from V and 1 base from J, the gap between germline ends came to 2 bases. Per the germline V gene, CDR1 is KGHDR and CDR2 is SFDVKD. The chain's CDR3 is CATSDFGTDTQYF. The CDR3 DNA is TGTGCCACCAGTGATTTCGGCACAGATACGCAGTATTTT.

This clonotype has at least ten counts. This rearrangement joins TRBV29-1 to TRBJ2-3, with D hard to call. Germline V gene lookup returns CDR1 SQVTM and CDR2 ANQGSEA. The CDR3 sequence is 15 residues long. V lost 2 bases and J lost 5, with 17 bases in between. For the CDR3, the DNA is TGCAGCGTTGAACAAGGGCAATGGGTACAAGATACGCAGTATTTT. Its protein is CSVEQGQWVQDTQYF.

Relative to its sample, this clonotype is medium-sized (0.01 to 0.1%). The J gene is TRBJ1-3, the V gene TRBV4-1; possible D gene TRBD1, 5 bases. The V end lost 1 base, the J end lost 0 bases, and 10 bases lay between the germline ends. The CDR3 is made up of 16 amino acids. The germline CDR1 and CDR2 sequences are MGHRA and YSYEKL. CDR3 nucleotides: TGCGCCAGCAGCCAAGTTCAGGGCCCCTCTGGAAACACCATATATTTT. Translation: CASSQVQGPSGNTIYF.

In its sample, this clonotype ranks as medium-sized. This sequence joins TRBV5-1 and TRBJ1-2, with no clear D. The germline V gene encodes CDR1 SGHRS and CDR2 YFSETQ. This CDR3 spans 13 amino acids. V lost 4 bases, J lost 3 bases, and 10 bases lay in between. CDR3 nucleotide sequence: TGCGCCAGCAGCCCAGACGGGGACTATGGCTACACCTTC. Its protein product is CASSPDGDYGYTF. Full variable domain (remainder filled in from reference TRBV5-1 and TRBJ1-2): KAGVTQTPRYLIKTRGQQVTLSCSPISGHRSVSWYQQTPGQGLQFLFEYFSETQRNKGNFPGRFSGRQFSNSRSEMNVSTLELGDSALYLCASSPDGDYGYTFGSGTRLTVV.

The chain uses TRBV27 and TRBJ2-7, with a tentative D call TRBD2 (5 bases). Trimming removed 5 bases from V and 7 bases from J, with 21 bases in between. The CDR3 is 15 amino acids. Germline CDR1 and CDR2: MNHEY and SMNVEV (reference sequence). The CDR3: CASSPREGRTEEQYF. Written as DNA, the CDR3 is TGTGCCAGCAGTCCACGTGAGGGCAGGACGGAGGAGCAGTACTTC.

This clonotype was counted many times. This sequence joins TRBV2 and TRBJ1-6; 7 nucleotides agree with TRBD1. The CDR3 runs 14 residues. Germline V gene sequence: CDR1 SNHLY, CDR2 FYNNEI. Losses at the gene ends were 4 bases for V and 9 bases for J; bases not matched to a gene: 6. CDR3 bases: TGTGCCAGCAGTGTACAGGGGATGCGTTCACCCCTCCACTTT. Translating gives CASSVQGMRSPLHF. The entire variable domain, with the rest obtained from reference TRBV2 and TRBJ1-6, is as follows: EPEVTQTPSHQVTQMGQEVILRCVPISNHLYFYWYRQILGQKVEFLVSFYNNEISEKSEIFDDQFSVERPDGSNFTLKIRSTKLEDSAMYFCASSVQGMRSPLHFGNGTRLTVT.

In this sample, this clonotype is medium-sized (0.01 to 0.1%). This chain uses TRBV20-1 with TRBJ2-5; D may match TRBD1 or TRBD2 (5 bases each). V lost 4 bases, J lost 3 bases, and 12 bases lay in between. This CDR3 region has 13 residues. The germline V gene has CDR1 DFQATT and CDR2 SNEGSKA (reference sequence). The CDR3 spells CSATGTGKETQYF. The CDR3 nucleotides read TGCAGTGCTACCGGGACGGGAAAAGAGACCCAGTACTTC.

The chain links TRBV2 to TRBJ2-2; D unresolved. The CDR3 loop spans 13 amino acids. V was clipped by 7 bases and J by 3 bases, with 9 bases between them. Germline values: CDR1 SNHLY, CDR2 FYNNEI. The CDR3 spells CASITRDTGELFF. The CDR3 nucleotides read TGTGCCAGCATTACCCGAGACACCGGGGAGCTGTTTTTT.

This chain joins TRBV4-2 and TRBJ2-6; D remains unclear. CDR1 and CDR2 from the germline V gene are LGHNA and YNFKEQ. The germline V and J ends were trimmed by 0 bases and 0 bases, with 3 bases remaining between them. CDR3 length equals 15 residues. CDR3 loop: CASSQEISGANVLTF. The CDR3 coding sequence is TGTGCCAGCAGCCAAGAGATCTCTGGGGCCAACGTCCTGACTTTC.

The chain links TRBV5-1 to TRBJ1-3; TRBD1 matches at 8 bases. V lost 4 bases, J lost 4 bases, and 7 bases stayed unmatched. CDR3 length: 15 amino acids. Germline loops: CDR1 SGHRS, CDR2 YFSETQ. CDR3 loop: CASSLGQGLGNTIYF. Here the CDR3 DNA reads TGCGCCAGCAGCCTCGGACAGGGATTGGGAAACACCATATATTTT.

The gene calls are TRBV20-1 and TRBJ2-7; 10 positions agree with TRBD2. The CDR3 is 18 residues long. V dropped 0 bases and J dropped 4; count of bases not matched to a gene: 15. In germline, CDR1 is DFQATT, CDR2 SNEGSKA (reference sequence). The CDR3 nucleotides are TGCAGTGCTAGAGATTTTGGTGGGGCTAGCGGGAGAAGATACGAGCAGTACTTC. Its translation: CSARDFGGASGRRYEQYF.

This clonotype was seen many times. This chain uses TRBV6-1 with TRBJ1-5; D gene ambiguous. Trimming cost V 7 bases and J 6 bases, with 13 bases left between them. Germline V CDR1 and CDR2: MNHNS, SASEGT. This CDR3 comprises 13 residues. CDR3 in DNA: TGTGCCAGCACCGGACTGTTTCCTCAGCCCCAGCATTTT. Protein product: CASTGLFPQPQHF.